The 17 T cell receptor beta chains below were found in one sample sequenced in a study of blood T cell repertoires in COVID-19 (TCRdb year 2020). Preparation of the library involved the immunoSEQ multiplex PCR assay. TCRdb took over this immuneACCESS table, retaining in-frame rearrangements with V and J assigned. Such tables are incomplete; in checked studies, under half of the missing clones stem from an unresolved V gene, and the remainder is unexplained. The sample table shows under 350,000 clones, and approximately 91% are seen once. About 1.8% of the sample goes to the ten largest clones. Material for sequencing was PBMCs or T cells enriched from blood (not recorded which). All receptors come from a woman in her thirties or forties who had recovered from COVID-19.

The chain carries TRBV2 and TRBJ1-6, with D perhaps matching TRBD1 (6 bases). The CDR3 is made up of 13 amino acids. Trimming stripped 7 bases from V and 10 bases from J, with 14 bases between. Germline CDR1 is SNHLY and CDR2 is FYNNEI. The CDR3 protein is CASTALGASPLHF. The CDR3 DNA is TGTGCCAGCACGGCGCTGGGGGCCTCACCCCTCCACTTT. Full variable domain (rest looked up from reference TRBV2 and TRBJ1-6): EPEVTQTPSHQVTQMGQEVILRCVPISNHLYFYWYRQILGQKVEFLVSFYNNEISEKSEIFDDQFSVERPDGSNFTLKIRSTKLEDSAMYFCASTALGASPLHFGNGTRLTVT.

CDR3 DNA: TGTGCCTGGAGCGGGCCGGGGAACGAGCAGTACTTC. This sequence encodes CAWSGPGNEQYF. The chain carries TRBV30 and TRBJ2-7; possible D gene TRBD2, 5 bases. CDR3 length: 12 amino acids. The germline CDR1 and CDR2 sequences are GTSNPN and SVGIG (reference sequence). Trimming pared 3 bases from V and 5 bases from J, leaving 11 bases between.

The chain employs TRBV7-9 and TRBJ1-1, with D possibly matching TRBD1 (5 bases). V lost 2 bases and J lost 1, with 8 bases in between. The CDR3 loop spans 14 amino acids. Germline V lookup: CDR1 SEHNR, CDR2 FQNEAQ (reference sequence). CDR3 residues: CASSLQGGNTEAFF. CDR3 sequence (DNA): TGTGCCAGCAGCTTACAGGGTGGGAACACTGAAGCTTTCTTT.

The chain carries TRBV11-2 and TRBJ2-2, with a weak D call TRBD2 (6 bases). Germline V gene data show CDR1 as SGHAT and CDR2 as FQNNGV. The CDR3 has 17 residues. V shed 9 bases and J shed 6 bases, with 26 bases lying between them. The CDR3 sequence: CASILDVGRFLAGELFF. In nucleotides, the CDR3 is TGTGCCAGTATCCTAGATGTCGGGAGATTCTTGGCCGGGGAGCTGTTTTTT.

This clone was found once. This chain links TRBV5-4 with TRBJ1-1, with 7 bases matching TRBD1. Germline assignment: CDR1 SGHNT and CDR2 YYREEE (reference sequence). This CDR3 has 16 residues. V trimming: 4 bases; J trimming: 6 bases; junction bases outside the gene matches: 15. The DNA for the CDR3 is TGTGCCAGCAGCGTCGGACAGGCTTCAGGAGGCGCTGAAGCTTTCTTT. It yields the protein CASSVGQASGGAEAFF. Looking up the rest from reference TRBV5-4 and TRBJ1-1 gives the full variable domain: ETGVTQSPTHLIKTRGQQVTLRCSSQSGHNTVSWYQQALGQGPQFIFQYYREEENGRGNFPPRFSGLQFPNYSSELNVNALELDDSALYLCASSVGQASGGAEAFFGQGTRLTVV.

The chain couples TRBV5-1 to TRBJ1-2; TRBD1 might be the D (5 bases). This CDR3 has 13 residues. The germline CDR1 and CDR2 sequences are SGHRS and YFSETQ. V was trimmed by 0 bases and J by 4 bases, leaving 7 bases between them. The CDR3: CASSLAGGYGYTF. DNA for the CDR3: TGCGCCAGCAGCTTGGCCGGGGGCTATGGCTACACCTTC.

The chain uses TRBV6-5 and TRBJ1-6, with a weak D call TRBD1 (6 bases). The germline V gene has CDR1 MNHEY and CDR2 SVGAGI. This CDR3 has 15 residues. V gave up 7 bases and J gave up 6 bases, with 16 bases separating them. The CDR3 DNA reads as TGTGCCAGCATTTGGACAGCCTTACGTAATTCACCCCTCCACTTT. Amino acids: CASIWTALRNSPLHF.

The V and J genes are TRBV18 and TRBJ1-2; D might be TRBD1 (6 bases). Trimming cost V 8 bases and J 5 bases, with 18 bases left between them. Germline lookup yields CDR1 KGHSH and CDR2 LQKENI. This CDR3 has 14 amino acids. This CDR3 is CASTLRGADYGYTF. The CDR3 nucleotides are TGTGCCAGCACCCTCCGGGGGGCGGATTATGGCTACACCTTC.

The chain links TRBV28 to TRBJ1-2; D is uncertain. Germline lookup yields CDR1 MDHEN and CDR2 SYDVKM. Trimming stripped 4 bases from V and 3 bases from J, with 15 bases between. The CDR3 is made up of 15 amino acids. The CDR3 sequence: CASSSFSGGYYGYTF. The CDR3 DNA sequence: TGTGCCAGCAGTTCCTTCTCGGGAGGGTACTATGGCTACACCTTC.

The chain combines TRBV4-1 with TRBJ1-5; D gene ambiguous. The germline CDR1 and CDR2 sequences are MGHRA and YSYEKL. CDR3 length: 14 amino acids. Trimming cost V 7 bases and J 5 bases, with 15 bases left between them. CDR3 residues: CASNRVAVDQPQHF. Written as DNA, the CDR3 is TGCGCCAGCAATCGGGTCGCGGTCGATCAGCCCCAGCATTTT.

The J gene is TRBJ2-3, the V gene TRBV2, with 9 bases lining up with TRBD2. V lost 6 bases and J lost 5; bases outside the gene matches: 12. Germline CDR1 SNHLY, CDR2 FYNNEI. The CDR3 is 16 amino acids. The CDR3 spells CASRLSRAGGQDTQYF. CDR3 in DNA: TGTGCCAGCAGGCTATCGAGGGCGGGGGGGCAAGATACGCAGTATTTT.

This clone was seen only a few times. The chain joins TRBV6-1 to TRBJ2-7; D possibly corresponds to TRBD2 (6 bases). V shed 4 bases and J shed 0 bases, with 22 bases lying between them. CDR1 and CDR2 from the germline V gene are MNHNS and SASEGT. The CDR3 sequence is 18 residues long. CDR3 loop: CASSVERVRRTSSYEQYF. The CDR3 nucleotides are TGTGCCAGCAGTGTTGAGCGGGTCCGCCGAACTAGCTCCTACGAGCAGTACTTC.

This rearrangement joins TRBV3-1 (or the pseudogene TRBV3-2) to TRBJ2-3; weak D call: TRBD1 (6 bases). Germline-derived CDR1 and CDR2 are LGHDT and YNNKEL (reference sequence). Trimming shortened V by 6 bases and J by 5 bases, and 12 bases separated the two germline ends. The CDR3 length is 13 residues. The chain's CDR3 is CASRDSSLDTQYF. The CDR3 nucleotides are TGTGCCAGCAGGGACAGTTCTCTAGATACGCAGTATTTT.

The chain has TRBV11-2 and TRBJ1-1, with 9 bases fitting TRBD1. The CDR3 runs 17 residues. Germline CDR1 and CDR2: SGHAT and FQNNGV. Trimming took 3 bases from V and 4 from J; bases not matched to a gene: 12. In DNA, the CDR3 is TGTGCCAGCAGCTTTCCGGACAGGGGAGTTTTCGGCACTGAAGCTTTCTTT. It codes for CASSFPDRGVFGTEAFF.

The gene calls are TRBV5-6 and TRBJ1-5; 8 bases align to TRBD1. Trimming removed 3 bases from V and 7 bases from J; junction bases left unmatched: 9. The CDR3 sequence is 15 residues long. Per germline, CDR1 SGHDT and CDR2 YYEEEE. Here the CDR3 reads CASSWRQGLGQPQHF. The CDR3, as DNA: TGTGCCAGCAGCTGGCGACAGGGGCTAGGCCAGCCCCAGCATTTT.

The chain combines TRBV7-9 with TRBJ2-3; TRBD1 matches at 9 bases. Germline V CDR1 and CDR2: SEHNR, FQNEAQ (reference sequence). V was pared by 2 bases and J by 3 bases, with 6 bases of the junction left unmatched. The CDR3 contains 16 residues. CDR3 DNA sequence: TGTGCCAGCAGCTTACCGGGACAGGGAGGAACAGATACGCAGTATTTT. As protein: CASSLPGQGGTDTQYF. The full variable domain, in which reference TRBV7-9 and TRBJ2-3 provide the parts outside the CDR3, is DTGVSQNPRHKITKRGQNVTFRCDPISEHNRLYWYRQTLGQGPEFLTYFQNEAQLEKSRLLSDRFSAERPKGSFSTLEIQRTEQGDSAMYLCASSLPGQGGTDTQYFGPGTRLTVL.

The chain recombines TRBV30 with TRBJ1-5; 7 nucleotides align to TRBD1. This CDR3 has 16 amino acids. Trimming removed 4 bases from V and 1 base from J; junction bases left unmatched: 10. The germline CDR1 and CDR2 sequences are GTSNPN and SVGIG (reference sequence). The CDR3 sequence is CAWNSGGQTSNQPQHF. The CDR3 DNA follows: TGTGCCTGGAACTCCGGGGGACAGACGAGCAATCAGCCCCAGCATTTT.